This T cell receptor (beta chain) came from a study of T-cell reconstitution after alpha-beta-depleted transplantation in children. Study-wide findings and caveats: Several hundred rapidly expanded clones from non-depleted graft cells reportedly supplied alpha-beta T cells about two months post-transplant. Once a year had passed after transplant, T-cell counts and diversity came mostly from newly produced T cells. Surviving recipient cells, namely T cells and thymic progenitors, were the source of high day-60 TCRbeta diversity in some patients.

At least ten counts were recorded for this clonotype. Its antigen is unknown. Unique molecular identifiers were built into the TCRbeta library. TCRdb re-called the PCR reads through MiXCR, storing one row per CDR3 protein. The table records almost 500,000 distinct CDR3 sequences, over 9.5% of them present only once. The sample consisted of PBMCs, taken before TCRalphabeta/CD19-depleted stem cell transplant. The TCR originated in a child aged 2 to 15 with inherited bone marrow failure, due to receive a stem cell transplant.

Written as DNA, the CDR3 is TGCGCCAGCAGCCAAGGGCCCCGAGACGTTTCTGGGGAGCTGTTTTTT. Its protein product is CASSQGPRDVSGELFF. The V and J genes are TRBV4-3 and TRBJ2-2; no firm D call. V was shortened by 1 base and J by 8 bases, with 17 bases between the two germline ends. This CDR3 contains 16 residues. From germline, CDR1 is LGHNA and CDR2 YSLEER.